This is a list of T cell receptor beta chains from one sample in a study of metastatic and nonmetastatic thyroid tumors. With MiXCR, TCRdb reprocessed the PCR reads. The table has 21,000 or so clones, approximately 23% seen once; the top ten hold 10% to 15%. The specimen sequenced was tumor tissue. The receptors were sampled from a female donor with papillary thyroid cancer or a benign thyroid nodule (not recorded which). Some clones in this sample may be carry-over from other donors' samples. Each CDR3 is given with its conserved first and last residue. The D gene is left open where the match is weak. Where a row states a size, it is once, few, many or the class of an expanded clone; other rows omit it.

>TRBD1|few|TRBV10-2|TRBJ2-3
TGCGCCAGCAGTGAGACAAGACAGGGAACAGATACGCAGTATTTT
CASSETRQGTDTQYF
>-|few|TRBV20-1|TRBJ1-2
TGCAGTGCTAGACTGAAAGATTGGCGCTACACCTTC
CSARLKDWRYTF
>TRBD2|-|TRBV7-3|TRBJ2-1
TGTGCCAGCAGCTTCAGTTACCTAGCGGGAGGGCCCTCGAACAATGAGCAGTTCTTC
CASSFSYLAGGPSNNEQFF
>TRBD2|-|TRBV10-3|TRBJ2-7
TGTGCTTTTGTGAGCGGGAGTTACGAGCAGTACTTC
CAFVSGSYEQYF
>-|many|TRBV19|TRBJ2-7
TGTGCCAGTAGTATTGCGCGGGATTACGAGCAGTACTTC
CASSIARDYEQYF
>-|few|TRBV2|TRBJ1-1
TGTGCCAGCAGTGTTAAGGGGACTGAAGCTTTCTTT
CASSVKGTEAFF
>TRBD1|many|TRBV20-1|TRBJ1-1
TGCAGTGCTAGGGAATTCAGGGGGGTTGACACTGAAGCTTTCTTT
CSAREFRGVDTEAFF
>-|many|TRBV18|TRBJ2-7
TGTGCCAGCTCACCACCGAGCCGGGCTCCCTACGAGCAGTACTTC
CASSPPSRAPYEQYF
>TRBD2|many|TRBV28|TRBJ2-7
TGTGCCAGCAGTTTACTAGCGGGAGAGGGCGAGCAGTACTTC
CASSLLAGEGEQYF
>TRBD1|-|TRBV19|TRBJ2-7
TGTGCCAGTAGGGGACAGGGTTACAACGAGCAGTACTTC
CASRGQGYNEQYF
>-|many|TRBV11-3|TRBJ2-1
TGTGCCAGCAGCTCAAAAAAAGGGGTTCGCTCCTACAATGAGCAGTTCTTC
CASSSKKGVRSYNEQFF
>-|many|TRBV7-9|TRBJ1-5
TGTGCCAGCAGTCAGGGAGGTCAGCCCCAGCATTTT
CASSQGGQPQHF
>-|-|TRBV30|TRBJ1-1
TGTGCCTGGGCCTTGGGACATGGCACTGAAGCTTTCTTT
CAWALGHGTEAFF
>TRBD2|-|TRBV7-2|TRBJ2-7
TGTGCCAGCAGCTTAGCCGGGACTAGCGGTCCAATCTCCTACGAGCGTTACTTC
CASSLAGTSGPISYERYF
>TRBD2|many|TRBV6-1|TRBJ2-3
TGTGCCAGCAGTGAGGTGGGAGGGTCCTCGTTTAGCACAGATACGCAGTATTTT
CASSEVGGSSFSTDTQYF
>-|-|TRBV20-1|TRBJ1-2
TGCAGTGCTGCGGACGGATCCAACTATGGCTACACCTTC
CSAADGSNYGYTF
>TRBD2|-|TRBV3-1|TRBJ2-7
TGTGCCAGCAGCCAACGGGAGGGCCTTGGGGAGCAGTACTTC
CASSQREGLGEQYF
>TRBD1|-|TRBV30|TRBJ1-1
TGTGCCTGGGGGGGACAGGGGCCAGGAGCTTTCTTT
CAWGGQGPGAFF
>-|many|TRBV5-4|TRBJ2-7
TGTGCCAGCAGAGACCACCCCCCCTACGAGCAGTACTTC
CASRDHPPYEQYF
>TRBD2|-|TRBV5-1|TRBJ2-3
TGCGCCAGCAGCTTTAGGACTAGCGGGAGAGATAAAGATACGCAGTATTTT
CASSFRTSGRDKDTQYF
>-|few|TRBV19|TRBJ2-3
TGTGCCAGTAGTATAGCGGCGGGCCTCACAGATACGCAGTATTTT
CASSIAAGLTDTQYF
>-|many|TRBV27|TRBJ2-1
TGTGCCAGCAGTTTAGACAGGAACAACAATGAGCAGTTCTTC
CASSLDRNNNEQFF
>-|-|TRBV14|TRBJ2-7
TGTGCCAGCAGCCAAGATGTGGGACGGGCGACCTACGAGCAGTACTTC
CASSQDVGRATYEQYF
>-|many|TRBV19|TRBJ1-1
TGTGCCAGTAGTATAGGAGGGGTGGGGAACACTGAAGCTTTCTTT
CASSIGGVGNTEAFF
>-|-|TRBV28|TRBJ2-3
TGTGCCAGCAAGAGGTGGCCGGGAAGACGCGCGGGCACAGATACGCAGTATTTT
CASKRWPGRRAGTDTQYF
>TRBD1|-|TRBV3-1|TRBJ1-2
TGTGCCAGCGGCCAAGGACAGGGGCGCGGAGGCTACACCTTC
CASGQGQGRGGYTF
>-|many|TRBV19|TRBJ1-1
TGTGCCAGTAGTCAGGGTCCGCGGTTTGAAGCTTTCTTT
CASSQGPRFEAFF
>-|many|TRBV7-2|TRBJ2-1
TGTGCCAGCAGCTTAGCCGTGTACAATGAGCAGTTCTTC
CASSLAVYNEQFF
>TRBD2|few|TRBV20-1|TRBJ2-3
TGCAGCTTGAGCCGGCGGGAGGTAGGCACAGATACGCAGTATTTT
CSLSRREVGTDTQYF
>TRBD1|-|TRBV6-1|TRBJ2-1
TGTGCCAGCAGTGTACTAATCGGGGACAGGGGTATCGATGAGCAGTTCTTC
CASSVLIGDRGIDEQFF
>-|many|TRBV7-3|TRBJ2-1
TGTGCCAGCAGCTTAACGTTAGCGGACAATGAGCAGTTCTTC
CASSLTLADNEQFF
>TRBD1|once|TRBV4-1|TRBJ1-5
TGCGCCAGCAGCCAAAGGACAGGGAACAATCAGCCCCAGCATTTT
CASSQRTGNNQPQHF
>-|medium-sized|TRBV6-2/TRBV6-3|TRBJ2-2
TGTGCCAGCACCCTAACGTGGGGCACCGGGGAGCTGTTTTTT
CASTLTWGTGELFF
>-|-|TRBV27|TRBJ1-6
TGTGCCAGCAGTTTTCGTAATTCACCCCTCCACTTT
CASSFRNSPLHF
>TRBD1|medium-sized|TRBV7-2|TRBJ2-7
TGTGCCAGCAGCTCAGGGCACGGGACAGTGGATTACGAGCAGTACTTC
CASSSGHGTVDYEQYF
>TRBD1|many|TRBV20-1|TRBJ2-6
TGCAGTGCGGATACAGGGGGCCGTGGGGCCAACGTCCTGACTTTC
CSADTGGRGANVLTF
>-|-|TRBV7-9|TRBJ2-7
TGTGCCAGCAGCCCCTCGGGGGCAAGAAACTACGAGCAGTACTTC
CASSPSGARNYEQYF
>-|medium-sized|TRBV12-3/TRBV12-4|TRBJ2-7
TGTGCCAGCAGCCCCCGCCGCCGCGAGCAGTACTTC
CASSPRRREQYF
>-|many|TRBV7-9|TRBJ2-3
TGTGCCAGCAGCTTAGCGGTTGGCACAGATACGCAGTATTTT
CASSLAVGTDTQYF
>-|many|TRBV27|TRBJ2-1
TGTGCCAGCAGTTTCACGGCCATACGATACAATGAGCAGTTCTTC
CASSFTAIRYNEQFF
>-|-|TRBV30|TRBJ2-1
TGTGCCTGGAGTGAACACCGGAATGAGCAGTTCTTC
CAWSEHRNEQFF
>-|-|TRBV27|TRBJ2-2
TGTGCCAGCAGTTTACGGTATAAACCGAACACCTGGGAGCTGTTTTTT
CASSLRYKPNTWELFF
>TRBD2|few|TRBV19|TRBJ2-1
TGTGCCAGTAGTCCAAGGACTAGAGTGGAAAACAATGAGCAGTTCTTC
CASSPRTRVENNEQFF
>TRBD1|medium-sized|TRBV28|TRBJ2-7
TGTGCCACGTCAGGGGGCCGGAGCTCCTACGAGCAGTACTTC
CATSGGRSSYEQYF
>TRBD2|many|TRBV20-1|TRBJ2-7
TGCAGTGCTCCAATCTTAGCGGGAGGCCCCTACGAGCAGTACTTC
CSAPILAGGPYEQYF
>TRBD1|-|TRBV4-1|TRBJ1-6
TGCGCCAGCAGCCAAGCAGGGGACAGGGGTTATTCACCCCTCCACTTT
CASSQAGDRGYSPLHF
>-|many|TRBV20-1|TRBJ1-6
TGCAGTGCTAGAGATAAGTCCCTGGGGAGGGTGGATTCACCCCTCCACTTT
CSARDKSLGRVDSPLHF
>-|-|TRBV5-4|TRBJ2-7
TGTGCCAGCAGCCCCTCAGGGAAAGGGACCTACGAGCAGTACTTC
CASSPSGKGTYEQYF
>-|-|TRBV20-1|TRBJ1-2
TGCAGTGCTAGAGCGGGTGGCTACACCTTC
CSARAGGYTF
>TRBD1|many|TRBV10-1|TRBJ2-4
TGCGCCAGCAGTGCCTCAGGGACAGACTACATTCAGTACTTC
CASSASGTDYIQYF